This T cell receptor beta chain was obtained from a study of follicular helper T cells after annual influenza vaccination. Overall study context: After each seasonal flu vaccination, blood came on days 0, 7 and 28.

The CDR3 has 14 residues. Per germline, CDR1 ENHRY and CDR2 SYGVKD. The V gene end was trimmed by 7 bases and the J gene end by 5 bases; junction bases not matched to a gene: 6. Time point denoted: 2014-2015 season, pre-vaccination. Blood volume per time point ranged from about 35 to 100 mL. The assay was immunoSEQ multiplex PCR, and TCRdb's table has in-frame clones only and misses some. Seen here are around 25,000 clones, 80% to 90% observed once, and the top ten hold about 1.2%. The J gene is TRBJ2-1, the V gene TRBV10-3; 9 bases map to TRBD2. Sequencing used CXCR5+ CD38- circulating T follicular helper cells from blood, obtained on the day of influenza vaccination. Subset in this sample: circulating Tfh, non-naive CD4+CXCR5+PD-1+ (ICOS+CD38+ or ICOS-CD38-). This clonotype was sampled from an adult who received the influenza vaccine. CDR3 nucleotides: TGTGCCATCAAACGACTAGCGGACGACAATGAGCAGTTCTTC. Its translation: CAIKRLADDNEQFF.